The text below deals with one T cell receptor (beta chain). Deep was the level used in running the assay. Method: immunoSEQ multiplex PCR; TCRdb's copy keeps in-frame clones and lacks some. The sample contains about 2 million clones, 95% of which appear only once. This specimen belongs to a study of shared clonotypes between healthy human individuals. V lost 5 bases to trimming and J lost 8 bases, with 12 bases between them. Germline CDR1 is GTSNPN and CDR2 is SVGIG (reference sequence). This CDR3 contains 11 residues. Sequences were obtained from naive CD4+ T cells sorted from blood. Regarding subset: CD45RA+ positively selected. The receptor was isolated from a man younger than 35 in good health. V gene TRBV30 combines with J gene TRBJ1-1; D is unresolved. The CDR3, as DNA: TGTGCCTGGGGCTGGGAGATGGAAGCTTTCTTT. This translates into CAWGWEMEAFF.